Ten or more counts support the clone carrying this T cell receptor beta chain. No antigen is known for it. The record originates from a study of T cell repertoires in cytomegalovirus infection. Whole-study results and caveats: Carriers of CMV and the relevant HLA type were discriminated by public TCR beta frequency. The ex vivo response was dominated by HLA-C-restricted CMV-specific TCR beta clonotypes.

Looked up from germline, CDR1 is LNHNV and CDR2 is YYDKDF (reference sequence). V shed 0 bases and J shed 2 bases, with 7 bases lying between them. The CDR3 has 14 residues. Using its own MiXCR run on the reads, TCRdb lists one record per CDR3 protein. The sample shows approximately 300,000 distinct CDR3 sequences, about 29% of them seen only once. The chain uses TRBV15 and TRBJ2-5; D call uncertain. The TCR originated in a human donor in good health (CMV status not recorded). Some clones in this sample may be carry-over from other donors' samples. The source material was cultured PBMCs, sampled from culture after CMV antigen stimulation. The chain's CDR3 is CATSRENLQETQYF. The CDR3 nucleotides are TGTGCCACCAGCAGAGAGAACCTACAAGAGACCCAGTACTTC.